This TCR beta chain was retrieved from a study of chemoradiotherapy in HPV16-positive cancers. At the level of the study: Candidate HPV-specific clones and shared TCR motifs came from two HPV16-positive patients.

This CDR3 region has 15 residues. CDR1 and CDR2 (germline): SGHVS, FQNEAQ. V was cut by 5 bases and J by 0 bases, with 11 bases left in between. TCRdb's table, derived via immunoSEQ multiplex PCR, lists solely in-frame clones and lacks some. The repertoire has under 85,000 clones, about 88% of them found once; the top ten carry 4% to 5%. The TCR sequence derives from a human donor with HPV-associated anogenital cancer. V is TRBV7-8 and J is TRBJ1-3, with D possibly TRBD1 on 6 matching bases. Sample: blood, taken from a patient who underwent chemoradiotherapy. The CDR3 DNA reads TGTGCCAGCAGCCTACAGGGAAACTCTGGAAACACCATATATTTT. This translates into CASSLQGNSGNTIYF.